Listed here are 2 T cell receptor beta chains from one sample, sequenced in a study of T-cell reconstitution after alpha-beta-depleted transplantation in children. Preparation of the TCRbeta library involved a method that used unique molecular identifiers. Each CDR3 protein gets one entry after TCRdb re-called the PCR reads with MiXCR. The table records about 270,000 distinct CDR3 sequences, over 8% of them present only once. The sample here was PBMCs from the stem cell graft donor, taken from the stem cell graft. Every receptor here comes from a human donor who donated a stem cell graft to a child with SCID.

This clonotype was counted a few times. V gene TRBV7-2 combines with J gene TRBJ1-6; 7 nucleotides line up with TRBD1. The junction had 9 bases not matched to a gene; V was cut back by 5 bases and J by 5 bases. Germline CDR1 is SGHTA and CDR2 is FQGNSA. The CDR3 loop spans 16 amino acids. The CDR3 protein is CASSLIGTDNNSPLHF. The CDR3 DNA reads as TGTGCCAGCAGCCTAATCGGGACAGACAATAATTCACCCCTCCACTTT.

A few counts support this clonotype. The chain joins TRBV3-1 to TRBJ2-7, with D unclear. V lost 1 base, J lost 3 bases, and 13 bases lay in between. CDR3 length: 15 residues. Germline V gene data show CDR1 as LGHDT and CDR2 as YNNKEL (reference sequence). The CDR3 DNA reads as TGTGCCAGCAGCCAAGGGCAGTATCCGAACTACGAGCAGTACTTC. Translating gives CASSQGQYPNYEQYF.